The T cell receptor beta chain under discussion was sequenced for a study of cytomegalovirus exposure and HLA in healthy donors. This clone was observed a handful of times. What it binds is unknown. The study ran its PCR with 60 Vbeta and 13 Jbeta primers. Produced via immunoSEQ multiplex PCR; TCRdb's table is partial and in-frame only. The table records more than 95,000 clones, about 68% of them present only once. This CDR3 is built from 17 residues. The V end was cut by 0 bases, the J end by 3 bases, with 14 bases between. Germline CDR1 is LNHNV and CDR2 is YYDKDF (reference sequence). Study-wide results and limits: TRBV6-2, TRBV6-3 and other indistinguishable V segments were excluded.

Sequencing was done on a sample of PBMCs. The chain uses TRBV15 and TRBJ2-2, with D perhaps TRBD2 (6 bases). This sequence originates from a woman aged 50 to 60 in good health and CMV-seropositive. The CDR3 loop is CATSRERTRRDTGELFF. For the CDR3, the DNA is TGTGCCACCAGCAGAGAGAGGACACGGAGGGACACCGGGGAGCTGTTTTTT.